Only a few counts were recorded for the clone carrying this T cell receptor (beta chain). Antigen unknown. The investigators reverse transcribed all of the isolated RNA, so they sequenced expressed TCRB transcripts. The assay was immunoSEQ multiplex PCR, and TCRdb's table has in-frame clones only and misses some. This sample has over 650,000 clones, with roughly an eighth found just once. This sample is part of a study of beta chain features in type 1 diabetes. CDR1 is GTSNPN, CDR2 SVGIG, per germline (reference sequence). V was clipped by 2 bases and J by 8 bases; unmatched bases: 9. There are 14 residues in the CDR3. The study's findings and limits: Researchers report that Type 1 diabetes patients had moderately but significantly shorter TCRB CDR3s across all four CD4+ subsets.

This chain joins TRBV30 and TRBJ1-1; 9 bases line up with TRBD1. The source material was naive CD4+ T cells from blood. This TCR came from a man younger than 35 with type 1 diabetes. The CDR3 is CAWSRGQGTREAFF. CDR3 DNA sequence: TGTGCCTGGAGTAGAGGACAGGGGACGCGAGAAGCTTTCTTT.